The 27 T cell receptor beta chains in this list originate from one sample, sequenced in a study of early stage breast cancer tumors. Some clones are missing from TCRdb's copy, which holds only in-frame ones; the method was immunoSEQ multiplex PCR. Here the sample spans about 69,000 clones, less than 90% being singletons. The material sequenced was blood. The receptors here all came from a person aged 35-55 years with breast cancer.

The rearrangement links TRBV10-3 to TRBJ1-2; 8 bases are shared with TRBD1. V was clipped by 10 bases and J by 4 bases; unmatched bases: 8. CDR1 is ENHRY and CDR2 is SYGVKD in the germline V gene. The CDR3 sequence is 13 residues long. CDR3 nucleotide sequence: TGTGCCACCCAGGGGGCAGACGGCTATGGCTACACCTTC. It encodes CATQGADGYGYTF.

The CDR3 sequence: CASSYSASGSSYEQYF. CDR3 DNA sequence: TGTGCCAGCAGTTATTCGGCTAGCGGGAGCTCCTACGAGCAGTACTTC. The chain carries TRBV6-5 and TRBJ2-7, with 10 bases lining up with TRBD2. Germline-derived CDR1 and CDR2 are MNHEY and SVGAGI. With 3 bases clipped from V and 0 bases from J, the junction kept 5 bases outside the gene matches. CDR3 length equals 16 residues.

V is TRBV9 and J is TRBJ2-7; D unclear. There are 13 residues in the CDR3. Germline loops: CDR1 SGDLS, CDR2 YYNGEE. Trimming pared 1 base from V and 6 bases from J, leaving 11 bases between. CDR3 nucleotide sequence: TGTGCCAGCAGCGTAATATCGGGCACCGAGCAGTACTTC. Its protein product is CASSVISGTEQYF.

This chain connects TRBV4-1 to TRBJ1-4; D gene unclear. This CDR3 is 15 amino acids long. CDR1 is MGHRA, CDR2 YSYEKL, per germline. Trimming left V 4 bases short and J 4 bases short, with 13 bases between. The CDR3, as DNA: TGCGCCAGCAGCCTTTCCCCCTCGAGTAATGAAAAACTGTTTTTT. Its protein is CASSLSPSSNEKLFF.

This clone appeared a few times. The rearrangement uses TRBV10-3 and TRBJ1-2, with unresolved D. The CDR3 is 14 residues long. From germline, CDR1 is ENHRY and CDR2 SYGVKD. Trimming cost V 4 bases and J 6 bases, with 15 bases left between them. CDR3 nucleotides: TGTGCCATCAGTGTGGGAGACAACCTTGATGGCTACACCTTC. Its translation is CAISVGDNLDGYTF.

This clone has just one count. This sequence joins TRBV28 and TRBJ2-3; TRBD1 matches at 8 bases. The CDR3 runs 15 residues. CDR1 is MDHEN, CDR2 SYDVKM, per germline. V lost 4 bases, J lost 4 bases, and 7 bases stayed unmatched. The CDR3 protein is CASSSGTGRADTQYF. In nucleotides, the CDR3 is TGTGCCAGCAGTTCCGGGACAGGTCGGGCAGATACGCAGTATTTT.

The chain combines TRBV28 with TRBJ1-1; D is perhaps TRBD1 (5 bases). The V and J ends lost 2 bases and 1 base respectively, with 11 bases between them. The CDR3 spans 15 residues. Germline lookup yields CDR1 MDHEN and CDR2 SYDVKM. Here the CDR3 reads CASSLKGAPNTEAFF. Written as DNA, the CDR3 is TGTGCCAGCAGTTTAAAAGGGGCTCCGAACACTGAAGCTTTCTTT.

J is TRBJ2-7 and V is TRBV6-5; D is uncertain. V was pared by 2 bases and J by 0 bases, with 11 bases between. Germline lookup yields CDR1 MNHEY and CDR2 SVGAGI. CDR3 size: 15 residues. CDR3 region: CASSYRHQASYEQYF. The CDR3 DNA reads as TGTGCCAGCAGTTACCGGCACCAAGCCTCCTACGAGCAGTACTTC.

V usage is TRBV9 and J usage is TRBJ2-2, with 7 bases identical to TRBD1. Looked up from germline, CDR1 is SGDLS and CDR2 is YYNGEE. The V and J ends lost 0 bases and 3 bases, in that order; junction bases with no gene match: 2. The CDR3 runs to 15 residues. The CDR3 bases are TGTGCCAGCAGCGTAGGGGACAGCTACACCGGGGAGCTGTTTTTT. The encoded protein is CASSVGDSYTGELFF.

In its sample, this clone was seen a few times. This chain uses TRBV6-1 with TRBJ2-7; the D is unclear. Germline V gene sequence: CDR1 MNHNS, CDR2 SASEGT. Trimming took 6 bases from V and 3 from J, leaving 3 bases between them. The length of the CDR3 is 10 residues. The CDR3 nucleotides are TGTGCCAGCAGGAGCTACGAGCAGTACTTC. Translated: CASRSYEQYF.

CDR3 in amino acids: CASSSYGYTF. CDR3 in DNA: TGTGCCAGTAGCTCGTATGGCTACACCTTC. The genes are TRBV19 and TRBJ1-2; D remains ambiguous. Trimming removed 6 bases at V and 5 bases at J, with 4 bases between. The CDR3 is 10 residues long. The germline V gene encodes CDR1 LNHDA and CDR2 SQIVND (reference sequence). The full variable domain, its missing parts supplied by reference TRBV19 and TRBJ1-2, is DGGITQSPKYLFRKEGQNVTLSCEQNLNHDAMYWYRQDPGQGLRLIYYSQIVNDFQKGDIAEGYSVSREKKESFPLTVTSAQKNPTAFYLCASSSYGYTFGSGTRLTVV.

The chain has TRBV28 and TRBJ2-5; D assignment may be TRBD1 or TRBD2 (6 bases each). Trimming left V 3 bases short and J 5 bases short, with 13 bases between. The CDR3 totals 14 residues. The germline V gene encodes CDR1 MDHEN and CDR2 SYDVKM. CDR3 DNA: TGTGCCAGCAGTTTGGGGGGCGAGAGGGAGACCCAGTACTTC. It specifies CASSLGGERETQYF.

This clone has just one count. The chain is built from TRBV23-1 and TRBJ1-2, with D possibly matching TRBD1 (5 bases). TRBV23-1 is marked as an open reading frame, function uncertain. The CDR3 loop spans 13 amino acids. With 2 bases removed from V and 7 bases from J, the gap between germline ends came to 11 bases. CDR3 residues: CASSQQGVCGYTF. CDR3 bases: TGCGCCAGCAGTCAACAGGGCGTTTGTGGCTACACCTTC.

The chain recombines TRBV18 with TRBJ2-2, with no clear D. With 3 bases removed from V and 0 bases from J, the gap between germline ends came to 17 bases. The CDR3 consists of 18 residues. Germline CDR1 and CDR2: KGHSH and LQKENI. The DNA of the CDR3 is TGTGCCAGCTCACCCTTACAGTCCGCTCACGCGAACACCGGGGAGCTGTTTTTT. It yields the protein CASSPLQSAHANTGELFF.

CDR3 amino acids: CASSPSPGRETQYF. CDR3 coding DNA: TGTGCCAGCTCCCCCAGCCCGGGGAGAGAGACCCAGTACTTC. The chain carries TRBV18 and TRBJ2-5, with D maybe TRBD2 (5 bases). Germline CDR1 and CDR2: KGHSH and LQKENI. The CDR3 consists of 14 residues. Trimming stripped 6 bases from V and 4 bases from J, with 15 bases between.

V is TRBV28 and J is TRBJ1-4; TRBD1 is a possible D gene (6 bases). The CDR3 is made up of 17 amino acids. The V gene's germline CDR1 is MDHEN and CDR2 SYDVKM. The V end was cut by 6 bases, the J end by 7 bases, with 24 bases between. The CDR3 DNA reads TGTGCCAGCAGCACCGCAGAATTCCGGGGGGCTGGTGAAAAACTGTTTTTT. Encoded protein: CASSTAEFRGAGEKLFF.

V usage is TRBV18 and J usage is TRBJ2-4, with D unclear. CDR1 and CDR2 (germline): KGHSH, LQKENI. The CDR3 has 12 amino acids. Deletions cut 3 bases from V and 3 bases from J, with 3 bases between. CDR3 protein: CASSPGKNIQYF. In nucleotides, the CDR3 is TGTGCCAGCTCACCGGGCAAAAACATTCAGTACTTC.

The CDR3 loop reads CASSSRFGTGVEKLFF. The CDR3 coding sequence is TGTGCCAGTAGTAGTCGATTTGGGACAGGGGTTGAAAAACTGTTTTTT. This chain links TRBV19 with TRBJ1-4, with 10 nucleotides matching TRBD1. Germline V gene sequence: CDR1 LNHDA, CDR2 SQIVND (reference sequence). This CDR3 has 16 residues. The V segment lost 4 bases and the J segment 7 bases; nucleotides outside the gene matches: 9.

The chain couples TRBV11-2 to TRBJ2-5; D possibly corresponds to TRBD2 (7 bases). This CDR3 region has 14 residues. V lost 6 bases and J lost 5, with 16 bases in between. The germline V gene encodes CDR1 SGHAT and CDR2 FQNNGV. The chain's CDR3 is CASRQGGARETQYF. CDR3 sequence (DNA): TGTGCCAGCAGGCAAGGGGGGGCGCGGGAGACCCAGTACTTC.

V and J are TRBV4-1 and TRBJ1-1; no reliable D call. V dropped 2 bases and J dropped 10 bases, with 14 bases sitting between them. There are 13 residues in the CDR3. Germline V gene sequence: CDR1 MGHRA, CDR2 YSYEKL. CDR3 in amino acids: CASSQPLGRRAFF. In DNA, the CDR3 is TGCGCCAGCAGCCAACCCCTTGGCAGACGAGCTTTCTTT.

The CDR3 region has the DNA TGTGCCAGTAGTATTTCAAGCTCCTACAATGAGCAGTTCTTC. Protein sequence: CASSISSSYNEQFF. The V call is TRBV19, the J call TRBJ2-1; no firm D call. V was clipped by 3 bases and J by 0 bases, with 6 bases between them. CDR3 size: 14 residues. The germline gives CDR1 LNHDA, CDR2 SQIVND (reference sequence).

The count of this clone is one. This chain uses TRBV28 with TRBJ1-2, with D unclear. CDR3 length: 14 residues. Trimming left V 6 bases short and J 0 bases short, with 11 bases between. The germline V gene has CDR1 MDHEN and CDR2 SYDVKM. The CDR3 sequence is CASRIKGTNYGYTF. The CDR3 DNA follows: TGTGCCAGCAGAATCAAAGGGACTAACTATGGCTACACCTTC.

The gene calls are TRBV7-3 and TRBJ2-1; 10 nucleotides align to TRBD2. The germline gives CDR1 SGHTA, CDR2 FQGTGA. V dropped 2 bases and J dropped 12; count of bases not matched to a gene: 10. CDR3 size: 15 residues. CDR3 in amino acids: CASSLHASGSRGQFF. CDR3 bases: TGTGCCAGCAGCTTACACGCTAGCGGGAGTCGAGGGCAGTTCTTC.

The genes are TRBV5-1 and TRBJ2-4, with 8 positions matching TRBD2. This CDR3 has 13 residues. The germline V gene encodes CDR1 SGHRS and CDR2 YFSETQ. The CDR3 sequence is CAIPQPGGNIQYF. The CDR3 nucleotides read TGCGCGATACCCCAACCGGGGGGGAACATTCAGTACTTC.

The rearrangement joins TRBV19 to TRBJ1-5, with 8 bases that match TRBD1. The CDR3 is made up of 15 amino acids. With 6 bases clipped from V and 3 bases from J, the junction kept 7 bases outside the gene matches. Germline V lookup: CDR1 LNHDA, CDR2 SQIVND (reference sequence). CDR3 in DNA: TGTGCCAGTAGGGGGGACAGGCAGTCCAATCAGCCCCAGCATTTT. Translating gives CASRGDRQSNQPQHF.

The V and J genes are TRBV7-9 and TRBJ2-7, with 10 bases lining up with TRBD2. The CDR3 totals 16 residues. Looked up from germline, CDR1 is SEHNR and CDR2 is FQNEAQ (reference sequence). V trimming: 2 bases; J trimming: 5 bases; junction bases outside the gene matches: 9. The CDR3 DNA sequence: TGTGCCAGCAGCTTATGGCTAGCGGGAGTAGACGACGAGCAGTACTTC. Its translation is CASSLWLAGVDDEQYF.

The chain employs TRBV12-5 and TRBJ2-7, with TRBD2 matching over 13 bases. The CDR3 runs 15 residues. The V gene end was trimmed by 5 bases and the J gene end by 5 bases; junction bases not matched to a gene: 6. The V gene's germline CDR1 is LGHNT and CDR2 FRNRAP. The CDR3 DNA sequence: TGTGCTAGTGGTGATGGGACTAGCGGGATGGACGAGCAGTACTTC. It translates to CASGDGTSGMDEQYF.